This T cell receptor beta chain was found in a study of blood T cell repertoires in COVID-19. Study background: Material from acute and convalescent COVID-19 was sourced from the United States, Italy and Spain. PBMCs, B-cell-depleted T cells, or T cells were the source of the cDNA or gDNA that made up the material.

This CDR3 region has 13 residues. Germline CDR1 SGHTA, CDR2 FQGNSA. Trimming took off 8 bases at V and 6 bases at J, with 11 bases between the two ends. Per the original methods: Amplification from reference gene primers served as the basis for estimated nucleated cell counts. Sequencing was performed with immunoSEQ multiplex PCR; in TCRdb, only in-frame clones are kept and a portion is missing. Clone size and V and J calls were adopted from that table, with D and trimming inferred from the DNA. The repertoire holds fewer than 90,000 clones, with roughly 95% as singletons. The clonotype was recovered from a human donor with active COVID-19. The donor label of this sample is uncertain. V usage is TRBV7-2 and J usage is TRBJ1-6, with TRBD1 as a possible D gene (6 bases). Sequenced sample: peripheral blood. CDR3 coding DNA: TGTGCCAGCGGACAGTTAGGTAATTCACCCCTCCACTTT. Translating gives CASGQLGNSPLHF.